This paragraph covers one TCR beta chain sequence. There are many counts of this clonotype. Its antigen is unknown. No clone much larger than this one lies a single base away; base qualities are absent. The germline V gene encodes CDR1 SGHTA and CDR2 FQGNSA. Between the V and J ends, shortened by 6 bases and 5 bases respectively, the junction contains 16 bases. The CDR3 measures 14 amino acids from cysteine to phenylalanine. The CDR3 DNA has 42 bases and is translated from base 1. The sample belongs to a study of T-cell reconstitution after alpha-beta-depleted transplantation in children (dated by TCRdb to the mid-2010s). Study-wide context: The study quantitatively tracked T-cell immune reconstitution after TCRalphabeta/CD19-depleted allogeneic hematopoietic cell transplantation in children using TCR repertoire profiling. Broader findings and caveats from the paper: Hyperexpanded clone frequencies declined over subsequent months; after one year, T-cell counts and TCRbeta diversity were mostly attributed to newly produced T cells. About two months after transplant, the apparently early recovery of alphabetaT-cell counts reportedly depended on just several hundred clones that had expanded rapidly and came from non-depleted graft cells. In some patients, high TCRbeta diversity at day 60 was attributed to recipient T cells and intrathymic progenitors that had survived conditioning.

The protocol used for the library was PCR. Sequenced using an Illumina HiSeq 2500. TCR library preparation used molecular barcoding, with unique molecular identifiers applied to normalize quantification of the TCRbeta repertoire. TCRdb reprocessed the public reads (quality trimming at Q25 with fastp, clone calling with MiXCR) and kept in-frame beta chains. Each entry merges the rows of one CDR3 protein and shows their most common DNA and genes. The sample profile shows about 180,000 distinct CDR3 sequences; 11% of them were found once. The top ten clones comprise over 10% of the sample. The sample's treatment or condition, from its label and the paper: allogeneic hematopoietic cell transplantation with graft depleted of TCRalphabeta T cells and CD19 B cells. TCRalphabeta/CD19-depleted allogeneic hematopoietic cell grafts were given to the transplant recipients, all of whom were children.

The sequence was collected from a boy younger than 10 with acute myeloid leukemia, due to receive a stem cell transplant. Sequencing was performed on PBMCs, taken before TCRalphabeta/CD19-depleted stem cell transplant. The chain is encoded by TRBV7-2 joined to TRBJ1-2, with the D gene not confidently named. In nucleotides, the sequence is TGTGCCAGCAGTTTTCTCCCAGATCGATATGGCTACACCTTC. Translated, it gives CASSFLPDRYGYTF.